The rows below give T cell receptor beta chains drawn from one sample of a study of blood T cell repertoires in COVID-19. Some clones are missing from TCRdb's copy, which holds only in-frame ones; the method was immunoSEQ multiplex PCR. The table records 200,000 to 300,000 clones, roughly 80% of them present only once. Sequencing input: peripheral blood. These receptors were collected from a woman between 55 and 75 years old with active or convalescent COVID-19. The CDR3 runs from the conserved cysteine through the conserved F or W. A D gene is named only where the DNA matches it firmly. Part of the rows lack a size; the others show once, few, many or a class for expanded clones.

J: TRBJ2-3
V: TRBV24-1
D: TRBD1
size: .
DNA: TGTGCCACCCAAGACAGGGGGAGCACAGATACGCAGTATTTT
CDR3: CATQDRGSTDTQYF

J: TRBJ2-1
V: TRBV2
D: TRBD2
size: .
DNA: TGTGCCAGCAGTGAAACTAGCGGGAACTACAATGAGCAGTTCTTC
CDR3: CASSETSGNYNEQFF

J: TRBJ1-3
V: TRBV6-1
D: TRBD1
size: .
DNA: TGTGCCAGCAGTGAAACACCGGACAGGGGAAACACCATATATTTT
CDR3: CASSETPDRGNTIYF

J: TRBJ2-3
V: TRBV18
D: TRBD1
size: .
DNA: TGTGCCAGCTCACCACCTTACAGGGGAAGGAGCACAGATACGCAGTATTTT
CDR3: CASSPPYRGRSTDTQYF

J: TRBJ1-1
V: TRBV6-5
D: .
size: .
DNA: TGTGCCAGCAAGAGGACAGCCGACACTGAAGCTTTCTTT
CDR3: CASKRTADTEAFF

J: TRBJ1-2
V: TRBV4-1
D: .
size: .
DNA: TGCGCCAGCAGCCAAGATAGACTAAACTATGGCTACACCTTC
CDR3: CASSQDRLNYGYTF

J: TRBJ2-1
V: TRBV11-1
D: TRBD2
size: .
DNA: TGTGCCAGCAGATTTAGCGGGAACTACAATGAGCAGTTCTTC
CDR3: CASRFSGNYNEQFF

J: TRBJ1-2
V: TRBV25-1
D: TRBD1
size: .
DNA: TGTGCCAGCAGTGAACCCGACACCCAGGGGGACTATGGCTACACCTTC
CDR3: CASSEPDTQGDYGYTF

J: TRBJ1-4
V: TRBV27
D: .
size: .
DNA: TGTGCCAGCAGTTTTGGAGGGTTGGCTAATGAAAAACTGTTTTTT
CDR3: CASSFGGLANEKLFF

J: TRBJ2-7
V: TRBV3-1/TRBV3-2
D: TRBD2
size: .
DNA: TGTGCCAGCAGCCAAGGGCTAGCGGGGGGCTACGAGCAGTACTTC
CDR3: CASSQGLAGGYEQYF

J: TRBJ1-2
V: TRBV24-1
D: .
size: .
DNA: TGTGCCACAAGCGAGATTAACTATGGCTACACCTTC
CDR3: CATSEINYGYTF

J: TRBJ2-1
V: TRBV5-1
D: .
size: .
DNA: TGCGCCAGCAGCTTCCTCACCCACAGGGACCCCTACAATGAGCAGTTCTTC
CDR3: CASSFLTHRDPYNEQFF

J: TRBJ2-2
V: TRBV7-2
D: TRBD2
size: .
DNA: TGTGCCAGCAGCTCGCGGGGGGGGGCTAACACCGGGGAGCTGTTTTTT
CDR3: CASSSRGGANTGELFF

J: TRBJ1-2
V: TRBV2
D: TRBD1
size: .
DNA: TGTGCCAGCAGTGAGTCCGGGACAGGGTTTAACTATGGCTACACCTTC
CDR3: CASSESGTGFNYGYTF

J: TRBJ2-7
V: TRBV11-3
D: .
size: .
DNA: TGTGCCTCCGGGGGGCCGCTTTTTGAGCAGTACTTC
CDR3: CASGGPLFEQYF

J: TRBJ2-3
V: TRBV5-1
D: TRBD2
size: once
DNA: TGCGCCAGCAGCTTGGCCGGGGGGTCGGCAGATACGCAGTATTTT
CDR3: CASSLAGGSADTQYF

J: TRBJ2-5
V: TRBV7-2
D: TRBD1
size: .
DNA: TGTGCCAGCAGCTTGGGTGGACAGGGCCAAGAGACCCAGTACTTC
CDR3: CASSLGGQGQETQYF

J: TRBJ2-2
V: TRBV18
D: TRBD1
size: many
DNA: TGTGCCAGCTCGTGGGACAGGCCTGGCACCGGGGAGCTGTTTTTT
CDR3: CASSWDRPGTGELFF

J: TRBJ1-4
V: TRBV7-6
D: .
size: .
DNA: TGTGCCAGCAGCTTAGGGCAGGCAACTAATGAAAAACTGTTTTTT
CDR3: CASSLGQATNEKLFF

J: TRBJ2-2
V: TRBV11-2
D: .
size: few
DNA: TGTGCCAGCAGCTTAGAGGCCACCGGGGAGCTGTTTTTT
CDR3: CASSLEATGELFF

J: TRBJ1-3
V: TRBV6-2/TRBV6-3
D: .
size: .
DNA: TGTGCCAGCAGTTACCCGGGACTTTCGGGAAACACCATATATTTT
CDR3: CASSYPGLSGNTIYF

J: TRBJ1-1
V: TRBV3-1/TRBV3-2
D: .
size: .
DNA: TGTGCCAGCAGCCAAGATAGCGGGGTGGACCCTGAAGCTTTCTTT
CDR3: CASSQDSGVDPEAFF

J: TRBJ1-2
V: TRBV7-8
D: .
size: .
DNA: TGTGCCAGCAGCTTTGGGAGAGGGCTCTCGCCCTATGGCTACACCTTC
CDR3: CASSFGRGLSPYGYTF

J: TRBJ2-5
V: TRBV11-2
D: TRBD2
size: few
DNA: TGTGCCAGCAGCTTAGAGGGACTAGCGGGGCCCGAGGGGACCCAGTACTTC
CDR3: CASSLEGLAGPEGTQYF

J: TRBJ2-3
V: TRBV28
D: .
size: few
DNA: TGTGCCAGCTCCCGGGGGACTAGCACAGATACGCAGTATTTT
CDR3: CASSRGTSTDTQYF

J: TRBJ2-2
V: TRBV10-1
D: .
size: .
DNA: TGCGCCAGCAGTTTACAAAACACCGGGGAGCTGTTTTTT
CDR3: CASSLQNTGELFF

J: TRBJ1-1
V: TRBV15
D: .
size: .
DNA: TGTGCCACGAAACGGACACAGCCGAACACTGAAGCTTTCTTT
CDR3: CATKRTQPNTEAFF

J: TRBJ1-3
V: TRBV3-1/TRBV3-2
D: TRBD1
size: .
DNA: TGTGCCAGCAGCCAAAGGACAGGGGAGGACACCATATATTTT
CDR3: CASSQRTGEDTIYF

J: TRBJ1-1
V: TRBV27
D: TRBD1
size: once
DNA: TGTGCCAGCAGTGTCACAGGGGTGAACACTGAAGCTTTCTTT
CDR3: CASSVTGVNTEAFF

J: TRBJ1-5
V: TRBV6-6
D: TRBD1
size: .
DNA: TGTGCCAGCAGTCAGGGGGGGAACAATCAGCCCCAGCATTTT
CDR3: CASSQGGNNQPQHF

J: TRBJ2-3
V: TRBV11-2
D: TRBD2
size: once
DNA: TGTGCCAGCAGCTTCAGCGGGAGGGCCCCAGATACGCAGTATTTT
CDR3: CASSFSGRAPDTQYF

J: TRBJ2-7
V: TRBV29-1
D: TRBD2
size: .
DNA: TGCAGCGCCGGACTAGCGGCCTACGAGCAGTACTTC
CDR3: CSAGLAAYEQYF

J: TRBJ1-5
V: TRBV6-1
D: TRBD1
size: few
DNA: TGTGCCAGCAGTGCCTTACTCGGACAGGGGGCGAGTCAGCCCCAGCATTTT
CDR3: CASSALLGQGASQPQHF

J: TRBJ2-3
V: TRBV7-9
D: TRBD2
size: .
DNA: TGTGCCAGCAGCTTAGTAGCGGGAGCAGATACGCAGTATTTT
CDR3: CASSLVAGADTQYF

J: TRBJ1-2
V: TRBV27
D: TRBD1
size: .
DNA: TGTGCCAGCAGTCCGGCGACAGGGGGCGGCTATGGCTACACCTTC
CDR3: CASSPATGGGYGYTF

J: TRBJ1-1
V: TRBV2
D: .
size: once
DNA: TGTGCCAGCATGGTGGGAGGGAGAAACACTGAAGCTTTCTTT
CDR3: CASMVGGRNTEAFF

J: TRBJ2-2
V: TRBV7-2
D: .
size: few
DNA: TGTGCCAGCAGCTTCACGAACACCGGGGAGCTGTTTTTT
CDR3: CASSFTNTGELFF

J: TRBJ2-1
V: TRBV6-5
D: .
size: few
DNA: TGTGCCAGCAGTACGGGACTCTCTAGAGCCAATGAGCAGTTCTTC
CDR3: CASSTGLSRANEQFF

J: TRBJ2-7
V: TRBV11-3
D: .
size: .
DNA: TGTGCCAGCAGCACCCTCCAGGGTTACTACGAGCAGTACTTC
CDR3: CASSTLQGYYEQYF

J: TRBJ2-7
V: TRBV6-5
D: TRBD1
size: .
DNA: TGTGCCAGCAGCTTTGACAGGGGGTCCTACGAGCAGTACTTC
CDR3: CASSFDRGSYEQYF

J: TRBJ1-1
V: TRBV5-4
D: .
size: .
DNA: TGTGCCAGCAGCCCGGACAGCCAATTGAACACTGAAGCTTTCTTT
CDR3: CASSPDSQLNTEAFF

J: TRBJ2-3
V: TRBV27
D: TRBD1
size: .
DNA: TGTGCCAGCAGTTTATTGCCGGGACAGGGCACAGATACGCAGTATTTT
CDR3: CASSLLPGQGTDTQYF

J: TRBJ1-5
V: TRBV30
D: TRBD1
size: .
DNA: TGTGCCTGGAGTGTAGGAGGACAGGGGTATCAGCCCCAGCATTTT
CDR3: CAWSVGGQGYQPQHF

J: TRBJ2-1
V: TRBV25-1
D: .
size: .
DNA: TGTGCCAGCAGCGCTATAAGGGGTGAGCAGTTCTTC
CDR3: CASSAIRGEQFF

J: TRBJ1-1
V: TRBV10-3
D: .
size: .
DNA: TGTGCCATCAGTGGCGGCAGGGGAACTGAAGCTTTCTTT
CDR3: CAISGGRGTEAFF

J: TRBJ2-6
V: TRBV27
D: TRBD2
size: .
DNA: TGTGCCAGCACCCCTCTAGCGGGCAGCTCTGGGGCCAACGTCCTGACTTTC
CDR3: CASTPLAGSSGANVLTF

J: TRBJ1-2
V: TRBV7-9
D: .
size: .
DNA: TGTGCCAGCAGCTTAGCCCCAGGCCGAAACTATGGCTACACCTTC
CDR3: CASSLAPGRNYGYTF

J: TRBJ1-6
V: TRBV6-5
D: TRBD1
size: .
DNA: TGTGCCAGCAGTTTCTACAGGGGGGGTGATGAGTCACCCCTCCACTTT
CDR3: CASSFYRGGDESPLHF

J: TRBJ1-1
V: TRBV27
D: .
size: many
DNA: TGTGCCAGCAGTTGGACACAAAACACTGAAGCTTTCTTT
CDR3: CASSWTQNTEAFF

J: TRBJ1-1
V: TRBV3-1/TRBV3-2
D: .
size: .
DNA: TGTGCCAGCAGCCAGGGCAGGCACAACACTGAAGCTTTCTTT
CDR3: CASSQGRHNTEAFF

J: TRBJ1-2
V: TRBV2
D: TRBD1
size: .
DNA: TGTGCCAGCAGACAACAGGGGGCGCGGTTCTATGGCTACACCTTC
CDR3: CASRQQGARFYGYTF